These T cell receptor beta chains were read from a single sample in a study of persistence of HIV-infected CD4 T cells. Their specific antigens are unknown. TCRdb's table, derived via immunoSEQ multiplex PCR, lists solely in-frame clones and lacks some. The top ten clones hold approximately 3% of a sample with tens of thousands of clones, more than 70% of them seen once. Source: CD4+ T cells sorted from PBMCs after approximately 19-hour stimulation, taken from a patient who received antiretroviral therapy. Receptors originate from an adult man with HIV who was CMV-seropositive. The CDR3 runs from the conserved cysteine through the conserved F or W. The D gene is left open where the match is weak. Size tells how often a clone was seen (once, few, many) or the class of an expanded clone, and some rows leave it out.

J: TRBJ2-2; V: TRBV7-9; D: NA; length: 15; size: NA; DNA: TGTGCCAGCAGCTTAGTAGGGGGGTCCGCCGGGGAGCTGTTTTTT; CDR3: CASSLVGGSAGELFF
J: TRBJ2-1; V: TRBV28; D: TRBD2; length: 18; size: NA; DNA: TGTGCCAGCAGTACGGGACTAGCGGGAGGGAGGGCCTACAATGAGCAGTTCTTC; CDR3: CASSTGLAGGRAYNEQFF
J: TRBJ1-5; V: TRBV6-5; D: NA; length: 13; size: NA; DNA: TGTGCCAGCAGTTTGTCGCGAGAACAGCCCCAGCATTTT; CDR3: CASSLSREQPQHF
J: TRBJ2-4; V: TRBV10-1; D: NA; length: 16; size: NA; DNA: TGCGCCAGCAGTGAGTCTGCAGGGTGGGACAAAAACATTCAGTACTTC; CDR3: CASSESAGWDKNIQYF
J: TRBJ1-2; V: TRBV7-2; D: NA; length: 13; size: NA; DNA: TGTGCCAGCAGCTTAGCGATAGACTACGGCTACACCTTC; CDR3: CASSLAIDYGYTF
J: TRBJ2-2; V: TRBV9; D: TRBD1; length: 15; size: NA; DNA: TGTGCCAGCAGCCCTCGGACAGGGAACACCGGGGAGCTGTTTTTT; CDR3: CASSPRTGNTGELFF
J: TRBJ1-1; V: TRBV29-1; D: TRBD1; length: 12; size: NA; DNA: TGCAGCGTTCGACAGGGGGCCACTGAAGCTTTCTTT; CDR3: CSVRQGATEAFF
J: TRBJ1-1; V: TRBV15; D: NA; length: 14; size: NA; DNA: TGTGCCACCAGCGTGGGGGAGGAGAACACTGAAGCTTTCTTT; CDR3: CATSVGEENTEAFF
J: TRBJ2-2; V: TRBV7-8; D: TRBD2; length: 15; size: NA; DNA: TGTGCCAGCAGCACCCGGACTAGTCTGGCCGGGGAGCTGTTTTTT; CDR3: CASSTRTSLAGELFF
J: TRBJ1-2; V: TRBV7-8; D: TRBD1; length: 13; size: NA; DNA: TGTGCCAGCAGCCGGACAGGGGGATATGGCTACACCTTC; CDR3: CASSRTGGYGYTF
J: TRBJ2-7; V: TRBV6-2/TRBV6-3; D: NA; length: 14; size: NA; DNA: TGTGCCAGCAGCCTGGGAGGGGGCAATTCGGAGCAGTACTTC; CDR3: CASSLGGGNSEQYF
J: TRBJ2-2; V: TRBV9; D: NA; length: 15; size: NA; DNA: TGTGCCAGCAGCGTAGGGTTGCTGAACACCGGGGAGCTGTTTTTT; CDR3: CASSVGLLNTGELFF
J: TRBJ2-3; V: TRBV6-5; D: NA; length: 15; size: NA; DNA: TGTGCCAGCAGCAGAACATCCGGGACTGGGGGCGCGCAGTATTTT; CDR3: CASSRTSGTGGAQYF
J: TRBJ2-7; V: TRBV29-1; D: TRBD2; length: 15; size: NA; DNA: TGCAGCGTTGACAAGCTAGCGGGGAGCTCCTACGAGCAGTACTTC; CDR3: CSVDKLAGSSYEQYF
J: TRBJ1-4; V: TRBV30; D: NA; length: 19; size: NA; DNA: TGTGCCTGGAGTGTACGATTTCGGCAGGGTTTTTCAACTAATGAAAAACTGTTTTTT; CDR3: CAWSVRFRQGFSTNEKLFF
J: TRBJ1-1; V: TRBV15; D: NA; length: 14; size: NA; DNA: TGTGCCACCAGCAGAGATACGTATAACACTGAAGCTTTCTTT; CDR3: CATSRDTYNTEAFF
J: TRBJ1-1; V: TRBV4-2; D: NA; length: 17; size: few; DNA: TGTGCCAGCAGCCAAGATCTAACCGGGACACGCTTCCGTGGAGCTTTCTTT; CDR3: CASSQDLTGTRFRGAFF
J: TRBJ2-5; V: TRBV7-9; D: TRBD1; length: 14; size: NA; DNA: TGTGCCAGCAGCTTAGAGAGGGGGCCGAAGACCCAGTACTTC; CDR3: CASSLERGPKTQYF
J: TRBJ1-5; V: TRBV30; D: NA; length: 15; size: NA; DNA: TGTGCCTGGAGTGGGACAGCTACTCGCTCCGGGCCCCAGCATTTT; CDR3: CAWSGTATRSGPQHF
J: TRBJ1-3; V: TRBV28; D: NA; length: 16; size: NA; DNA: TGTGCCAGCAGTTTAAGAGGACGGAACTCTGGAAACACCATATATTTT; CDR3: CASSLRGRNSGNTIYF
J: TRBJ2-3; V: TRBV27; D: NA; length: 11; size: NA; DNA: TGTGCCAGCAGTTTATCGAATACGCAGTATTTT; CDR3: CASSLSNTQYF
J: TRBJ2-3; V: TRBV5-1; D: TRBD1; length: 16; size: NA; DNA: TGCGCCAGCAGCTTGGGGACAGGGAGGTTCACAGATACGCAGTATTTT; CDR3: CASSLGTGRFTDTQYF
J: TRBJ2-1; V: TRBV10-1; D: NA; length: 16; size: NA; DNA: TGCGCCAGCAGTAGGGTGAGAACCGGGGCGAACCATGAGCAGTTCTTC; CDR3: CASSRVRTGANHEQFF